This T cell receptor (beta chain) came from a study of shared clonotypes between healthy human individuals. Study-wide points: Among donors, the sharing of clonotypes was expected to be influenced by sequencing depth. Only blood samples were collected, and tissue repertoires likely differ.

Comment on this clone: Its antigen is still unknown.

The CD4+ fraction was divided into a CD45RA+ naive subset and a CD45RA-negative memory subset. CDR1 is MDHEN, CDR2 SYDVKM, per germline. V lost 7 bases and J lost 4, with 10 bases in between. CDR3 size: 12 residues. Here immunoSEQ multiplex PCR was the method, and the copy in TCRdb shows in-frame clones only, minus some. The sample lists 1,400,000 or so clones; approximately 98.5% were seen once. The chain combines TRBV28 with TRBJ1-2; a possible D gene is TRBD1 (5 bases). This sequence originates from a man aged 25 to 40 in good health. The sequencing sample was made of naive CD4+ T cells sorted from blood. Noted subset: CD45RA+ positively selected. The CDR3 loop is CASTAGIYGYTF. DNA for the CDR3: TGTGCCAGCACAGCAGGGATCTATGGCTACACCTTC.